The T cell receptor beta chain described here comes from a study of blood T cell repertoires in COVID-19. The protocol was immunoSEQ multiplex PCR, while the TCRdb copy is restricted to in-frame clones and leaves out a portion. The data hold around 460,000 clones, with around 90% observed a single time. Sequences were obtained from peripheral blood. The origin of this receptor is a young man with COVID-19, enrolled during active disease.

The DNA for the CDR3 is TGTGCCAGCAGTGGGACAGGGAGTAGAAATCAGCCCCAGCATTTT. This translates into CASSGTGSRNQPQHF. The J gene is TRBJ1-5, the V gene TRBV27; 9 bases match TRBD1. The J segment lost 4 bases and the V segment lost 5 bases, leaving 6 bases of the junction unmatched. CDR3 length: 15 residues. Germline V gene data show CDR1 as MNHEY and CDR2 as SMNVEV (reference sequence).